This is a list of T cell receptor beta chains from one sample in a study of shared clonotypes between healthy human individuals. The protocol was immunoSEQ multiplex PCR, while the TCRdb copy is restricted to in-frame clones and leaves out a portion. This table holds 2 million to 2.5 million clones, 85% to 95% found once. The source material was naive CD4+ T cells from PBMCs. The receptors come from a man between 18 and 29 years old in good health. Some clones in this sample may be carry-over from other donors' samples. Both conserved end residues are part of each CDR3. Each record gives: clone size, V gene, J gene, D gene, CDR3 DNA, CDR3 protein. D genes are given only for firm matches. Clone size is stated in some rows and not others, as once, few, many or a class when expanded.

clone size: .; V gene: TRBV18; J gene: TRBJ2-7; D gene: TRBD1; CDR3 DNA: TGTGCCAGCTCACCACAGGGACAGGGTAGTAAAGAGCAGTACTTC; CDR3 protein: CASSPQGQGSKEQYF
clone size: .; V gene: TRBV28; J gene: TRBJ2-3; D gene: TRBD2; CDR3 DNA: TGTGCCAGCAGCCCGACTAGCGGGAGAACAGATACGCAGTATTTT; CDR3 protein: CASSPTSGRTDTQYF
clone size: .; V gene: TRBV5-6; J gene: TRBJ1-1; D gene: TRBD1; CDR3 DNA: TGTGCCAGCAGCTCTGACAGGGGCGGGGGCACTGAAGCTTTCTTT; CDR3 protein: CASSSDRGGGTEAFF
clone size: .; V gene: TRBV6-6; J gene: TRBJ1-1; D gene: .; CDR3 DNA: TGTGCCAGCCGAGACGCGGGCAGGGGAGGCACTGAAGCTTTCTTT; CDR3 protein: CASRDAGRGGTEAFF
clone size: .; V gene: TRBV29-1; J gene: TRBJ2-1; D gene: TRBD1; CDR3 DNA: TGCAGCGTTTACCTCGGGACAGGGGTAAATGAGCAGTTCTTC; CDR3 protein: CSVYLGTGVNEQFF
clone size: .; V gene: TRBV5-1; J gene: TRBJ2-7; D gene: .; CDR3 DNA: TGCGCCAGCAGCTTTGGTAGTTCCTCCTACGAGCAGTACTTC; CDR3 protein: CASSFGSSSYEQYF
clone size: once; V gene: TRBV29-1; J gene: TRBJ1-3; D gene: .; CDR3 DNA: TGCAGCGTTGAACACCTACTCTCTGGAAACACCATATATTTT; CDR3 protein: CSVEHLLSGNTIYF
clone size: .; V gene: TRBV10-3; J gene: TRBJ1-2; D gene: TRBD1; CDR3 DNA: TGTGCCATCGGACAGGGGGTAGGAGTTGGCTACACCTTC; CDR3 protein: CAIGQGVGVGYTF
clone size: .; V gene: TRBV25-1; J gene: TRBJ2-3; D gene: TRBD2; CDR3 DNA: TGTGCCAGCAGTGGGGGGACTAGCTTTTCTAGCACAGATACGCAGTATTTT; CDR3 protein: CASSGGTSFSSTDTQYF
clone size: few; V gene: TRBV19; J gene: TRBJ1-5; D gene: .; CDR3 DNA: TGTGCCAGTAGTATAACGGGGTACGAACAGCCCCAGCATTTT; CDR3 protein: CASSITGYEQPQHF
clone size: .; V gene: TRBV27; J gene: TRBJ1-6; D gene: .; CDR3 DNA: TGTGCCAGCAGTCGGGGGCCTGGATGGGTGGCCCTCCACTTT; CDR3 protein: CASSRGPGWVALHF
clone size: .; V gene: TRBV7-8; J gene: TRBJ2-7; D gene: TRBD1; CDR3 DNA: TGTGCCAGCAGCACACCGACAGGGCGGTCCGAGCAGTACTTC; CDR3 protein: CASSTPTGRSEQYF
clone size: .; V gene: TRBV5-1; J gene: TRBJ2-7; D gene: TRBD1; CDR3 DNA: TGCGCCAGCAGCGCCCGGGACAGGGGATACGAGCAGTACTTC; CDR3 protein: CASSARDRGYEQYF
clone size: .; V gene: TRBV6-6; J gene: TRBJ2-7; D gene: .; CDR3 DNA: TGTGCCAGCACCTTAGTCGCTAGCAGACGCTACGAGCAGTACTTC; CDR3 protein: CASTLVASRRYEQYF
clone size: once; V gene: TRBV28; J gene: TRBJ2-1; D gene: .; CDR3 DNA: TGTGCCAGCAGGTCGTCGGCGGGAAGCTCCTACAATGAGCAGTTCTTC; CDR3 protein: CASRSSAGSSYNEQFF
clone size: .; V gene: TRBV5-6; J gene: TRBJ1-1; D gene: .; CDR3 DNA: TGTGCCAGCAGCTCAGGGTTGGGGTTGAACACTGAAGCTTTCTTT; CDR3 protein: CASSSGLGLNTEAFF
clone size: .; V gene: TRBV9; J gene: TRBJ1-2; D gene: .; CDR3 DNA: TGTGCCAGCAGCGTATCAGGCGGGGGGCGGTTGGATGGCTACACCTTC; CDR3 protein: CASSVSGGGRLDGYTF
clone size: once; V gene: TRBV7-9; J gene: TRBJ2-2; D gene: .; CDR3 DNA: TGTGCCAGCAGCCCGCAGCGTGTGCGGAGTGGGGAGCTGTTTTTT; CDR3 protein: CASSPQRVRSGELFF
clone size: .; V gene: TRBV5-1; J gene: TRBJ2-2; D gene: .; CDR3 DNA: TGCGCCAGCAGCTATAGCGGAGCTAACACCGGGGAGCTGTTTTTT; CDR3 protein: CASSYSGANTGELFF
clone size: .; V gene: TRBV19; J gene: TRBJ1-5; D gene: .; CDR3 DNA: TGTGCCAGTAGCAATCAGGGTCCCCTGCCCCAGCATTTT; CDR3 protein: CASSNQGPLPQHF
clone size: .; V gene: TRBV7-2; J gene: TRBJ2-3; D gene: TRBD2; CDR3 DNA: TGTGCCAGCAGCTCCTCAGGACTAGCGGGAGGGTGGGGGGATACGCAGTATTTT; CDR3 protein: CASSSSGLAGGWGDTQYF
clone size: once; V gene: TRBV5-1; J gene: TRBJ2-1; D gene: .; CDR3 DNA: TGCGCCAGCAGCTTGGCCACTAGTACGTACAATGAGCAGTTCTTC; CDR3 protein: CASSLATSTYNEQFF
clone size: .; V gene: TRBV28; J gene: TRBJ1-2; D gene: .; CDR3 DNA: TGTGCCAGCAGTTCTTCAGGGTTTGGAGAGGGCGGCTACACCTTC; CDR3 protein: CASSSSGFGEGGYTF
clone size: .; V gene: TRBV19; J gene: TRBJ1-3; D gene: .; CDR3 DNA: TGTGCCTCCCGGGACACCGGCTCTGGAAACACCATATATTTT; CDR3 protein: CASRDTGSGNTIYF